The subject of this entry is one TCR beta chain. This specimen comes from a study of blood T cell repertoires in COVID-19. Libraries were prepared by immunoSEQ multiplex PCR; TCRdb keeps only in-frame clonotypes and omits some of them. Of more than 300,000 clones listed, approximately 88% are singletons. Germline V gives CDR1 SGHRS, CDR2 YFSETQ. The CDR3 spans 14 residues. Trimming removed 0 bases at V and 4 bases at J, with 7 bases between. V usage is TRBV5-1 and J usage is TRBJ2-2; D uncertain. Sequences were obtained from peripheral blood. The sequence derives from a man between 18 and 35 years old who had recovered from COVID-19. The CDR3 reads CASSLEVATGELFF. The CDR3 nucleotides read TGCGCCAGCAGCTTGGAGGTAGCCACCGGGGAGCTGTTTTTT.